These T cell receptor beta chains were read from a single sample in a study of blood T cell repertoires in COVID-19. Data came from immunoSEQ multiplex PCR; TCRdb stores just in-frame clones and leaves some out. The sample yields around 250,000 clones, around four fifths seen once. Sequenced sample: peripheral blood. The receptors were gathered from a man at least 80 years old with acute or convalescent COVID-19. The CDR3 runs from the conserved cysteine through the conserved F or W. Each record gives: clone size, V gene, J gene, CDR3 protein. Rows may omit the clone size; those that give it use once, few, many or a size class.

NA	TRBV5-4	TRBJ2-5	CASSSGTGEETQYF
NA	TRBV20-1	TRBJ2-7	CSAKGTYEQYF
NA	TRBV28	TRBJ1-5	CAHRDSYSNQPQHF
NA	TRBV19	TRBJ2-2	CASSWTSGRSNTGELFF
NA	TRBV6-2/TRBV6-3	TRBJ2-1	CASSLLAGAYNEQFF
NA	TRBV19	TRBJ2-3	CASTPRGTDTQYF
NA	TRBV10-1	TRBJ2-2	CASSDTTSGRGGELFF
NA	TRBV6-6	TRBJ2-2	CASANRGNTGELFF
NA	TRBV19	TRBJ2-4	CASSETGNLLAKNIQYF
NA	TRBV19	TRBJ2-3	CASSIPVSDTQYF
few	TRBV11-1	TRBJ2-1	CASSLGPSSEQFF
NA	TRBV15	TRBJ2-7	CATSGGSRYEQYF
NA	TRBV18	TRBJ2-1	CASSPQTLAPSNEQFF
NA	TRBV3-1/TRBV3-2	TRBJ2-2	CASSQNRGDRRTGELFF
once	TRBV2	TRBJ1-2	CASSMTALDYGYTF
NA	TRBV9	TRBJ1-4	CASSVASSAEKLFF
NA	TRBV30	TRBJ2-5	CAWTAGPGETQYF
NA	TRBV9	TRBJ2-1	CASSVDLIPGQGYNEQFF
NA	TRBV28	TRBJ2-7	CASSFPGQGAYEQYF
NA	TRBV5-1	TRBJ2-5	CASSRGTGGETQYF
NA	TRBV28	TRBJ2-2	CASSLTGTGELFF
NA	TRBV7-8	TRBJ1-5	CASSLDGDRNQPQHF
NA	TRBV5-6	TRBJ1-2	CASSYNYREGGYTF
NA	TRBV2	TRBJ2-5	CASSYQGARTQYF
NA	TRBV19	TRBJ2-7	CASSIDASGGSYEQYF
NA	TRBV5-1	TRBJ2-7	CASSLEGQGSHEQYF
once	TRBV5-1	TRBJ1-2	CASSVRTGTEENGYTF
NA	TRBV28	TRBJ2-1	CASSGRQGARSYNEQFF
once	TRBV6-1	TRBJ1-6	CASSEGQGNSPLHF
NA	TRBV12-3/TRBV12-4	TRBJ1-1	CASSFGATEAFF
NA	TRBV2	TRBJ1-5	CASSPTGGGQPQHF
NA	TRBV29-1	TRBJ2-1	CSALSLAGANEQFF
NA	TRBV27	TRBJ1-1	CASRSLGRGNTEAFF
NA	TRBV6-5	TRBJ1-1	CASASMRGEAFF
few	TRBV6-5	TRBJ2-7	CASRKASSYEQYF
NA	TRBV29-1	TRBJ1-2	CSVEDRTYGYTF
NA	TRBV5-4	TRBJ1-2	CASSHQGRVGDGYTF
NA	TRBV7-2	TRBJ2-7	CASSPGGTGYYEQYF
NA	TRBV14	TRBJ2-5	CASSHRDSIETQYF
NA	TRBV2	TRBJ2-5	CASSVGNQAGETQYF
NA	TRBV7-3	TRBJ2-1	CASSFYQPGEQFF
NA	TRBV5-1	TRBJ2-5	CASSRGTGGRETQYF
NA	TRBV10-3	TRBJ2-2	CAISDASSGRATGELFF
NA	TRBV6-6	TRBJ2-5	CASSNPGLARERAYF
NA	TRBV7-3	TRBJ2-1	CASSPTSGSYNEQFF
NA	TRBV18	TRBJ2-7	CASSTLVLAGGPSSYEQYF
NA	TRBV11-2	TRBJ2-7	CASSLPGGQSYEQYF
NA	TRBV7-9	TRBJ1-2	CASSFDRENYGYTF
NA	TRBV10-2	TRBJ2-3	CASSESAGTGGTDTQYF
NA	TRBV6-5	TRBJ2-1	CASIQGAGRNEQFF
NA	TRBV21-1	TRBJ1-1	CASSGPRDRGGKGIEAFF